This T cell receptor beta chain is drawn from a study of cytomegalovirus exposure and HLA in healthy donors. Regarding the study as a whole: Later analysis placed DRB1 highest and HLA-C lowest in TCR association rates, which differed by HLA locus.

Germline assignment: CDR1 SQVTM and CDR2 ANQGSEA. Trimming removed 5 bases from V and 1 base from J; junction bases left unmatched: 18. The CDR3 has 20 amino acids. On this clone: The target antigen is unknown.

It was with 60 Vbeta and 13 Jbeta primers that the PCR ran. The data were produced by immunoSEQ multiplex PCR, yet TCRdb's version contains in-frame clones alone and is incomplete. The data show under 130,000 clones, with under 85% seen just once and around 1.3% held by the top ten. Sequencing used PBMCs. This TCR was sampled from a man aged 40-55 years in good health and CMV-seronegative. The gene calls are TRBV29-1 and TRBJ2-3; 13 bases align to TRBD2. CDR3 nucleotides: TGCAGCGTTTCTAGTCCCGGGACTAGCGGGACGGGAAGCGGCACAGATACGCAGTATTTT. It encodes CSVSSPGTSGTGSGTDTQYF.